Listed below are T cell receptor beta chains from one sample, sequenced in a study of memory CD4+ T cells and cytomegalovirus serostatus. The table came from immunoSEQ multiplex PCR; TCRdb's copy has only in-frame clones and leaves some out. Counted here are about 52,000 clones, about 80% occurring once; the ten biggest clones make up 1.1% to 1.5%. Sequenced: memory CD4+ T cells from blood. The source is an adult in good health and CMV-seropositive. CDR3s include the opening cysteine and the closing phenylalanine or tryptophan. Each record gives: CDR3 protein, CDR3 DNA, J gene, clone size, V gene, D gene. D genes are given only for firm matches. Size values are once, few and many counts, or a class for expanded clones, and some rows have none.

cdr3_aa: CASGRWEETQYF
cdr3_nt: TGTGCCAGTGGGAGGTGGGAAGAGACCCAGTACTTC
j_call: TRBJ2-5
clone_size: .
v_call: TRBV19
d_call: .

cdr3_aa: CASRWTGITSASTDTQYF
cdr3_nt: TGCGCCAGCAGATGGACAGGGATTACTAGCGCGAGCACAGATACGCAGTATTTT
j_call: TRBJ2-3
clone_size: .
v_call: TRBV5-1
d_call: .

cdr3_aa: CASSQGGDYEQYF
cdr3_nt: TGCGCCAGCAGTCAAGGGGGCGACTACGAGCAGTACTTC
j_call: TRBJ2-7
clone_size: .
v_call: TRBV23-1
d_call: .

cdr3_aa: CASNPRNLGRGAESYNEQFF
cdr3_nt: TGTGCCAGCAATCCCCGAAATCTAGGACGGGGGGCCGAGTCCTACAATGAGCAGTTCTTC
j_call: TRBJ2-1
clone_size: few
v_call: TRBV2
d_call: .

cdr3_aa: CASSQGALAGEDTQYF
cdr3_nt: TGTGCCAGCAGCCAAGGGGCCTTAGCGGGAGAAGATACGCAGTATTTT
j_call: TRBJ2-3
clone_size: .
v_call: TRBV7-3
d_call: TRBD2

cdr3_aa: CATSTATYEQYF
cdr3_nt: TGTGCCACCTCTACTGCGACCTACGAGCAGTACTTC
j_call: TRBJ2-7
clone_size: .
v_call: TRBV6-5
d_call: .

cdr3_aa: CASSQTAGELFF
cdr3_nt: TGTGCCAGCAGCCAGACCGCCGGGGAGCTGTTTTTT
j_call: TRBJ2-2
clone_size: once
v_call: TRBV7-2
d_call: .

cdr3_aa: CASTGTSGRGTQYF
cdr3_nt: TGTGCTTCGACCGGGACTAGCGGGAGAGGGACCCAGTACTTC
j_call: TRBJ2-5
clone_size: .
v_call: TRBV2
d_call: TRBD2

cdr3_aa: CASSILGDRGYTF
cdr3_nt: TGTGCCAGTAGTATACTTGGGGACAGGGGCTACACCTTC
j_call: TRBJ1-2
clone_size: .
v_call: TRBV19
d_call: TRBD1

cdr3_aa: CASSLAGGTDTQYF
cdr3_nt: TGTGCCAGCAGCTTGGCGGGGGGCACAGATACGCAGTATTTT
j_call: TRBJ2-3
clone_size: .
v_call: TRBV5-6
d_call: .

cdr3_aa: CASSQDPMAGGRETQYF
cdr3_nt: TGTGCCAGCAGCCAAGATCCAATGGCGGGGGGGAGAGAGACCCAGTACTTC
j_call: TRBJ2-5
clone_size: .
v_call: TRBV4-2
d_call: TRBD2

cdr3_aa: CASSTQVSGNTIYF
cdr3_nt: TGTGCCAGCAGCACCCAGGTCTCTGGAAACACCATATATTTT
j_call: TRBJ1-3
clone_size: .
v_call: TRBV7-8
d_call: .

cdr3_aa: CASSPSGGRPEAFF
cdr3_nt: TGTGCCAGCAGCCCATCGGGGGGGCGGCCTGAAGCTTTCTTT
j_call: TRBJ1-1
clone_size: .
v_call: TRBV6-5
d_call: .

cdr3_aa: CASSIPTANTEAFF
cdr3_nt: TGTGCCAGCAGCATTCCGACAGCGAACACTGAAGCTTTCTTT
j_call: TRBJ1-1
clone_size: .
v_call: TRBV5-6
d_call: .

cdr3_aa: CASGEGDRADTQYF
cdr3_nt: TGCGCCAGCGGAGAAGGGGACAGGGCAGATACGCAGTATTTT
j_call: TRBJ2-3
clone_size: .
v_call: TRBV5-1
d_call: TRBD1

cdr3_aa: CASRSPGTITEAFF
cdr3_nt: TGTGCCAGCAGGAGCCCGGGGACGATCACTGAAGCTTTCTTT
j_call: TRBJ1-1
clone_size: .
v_call: TRBV11-2
d_call: .

cdr3_aa: CAIWPGSMNTEAFF
cdr3_nt: TGTGCCATCTGGCCCGGGTCCATGAACACTGAAGCTTTCTTT
j_call: TRBJ1-1
clone_size: .
v_call: TRBV10-3
d_call: .

cdr3_aa: CASSRQGGYEQYF
cdr3_nt: TGTGCCAGCAGCCGACAGGGTGGGTACGAGCAGTACTTC
j_call: TRBJ2-7
clone_size: once
v_call: TRBV27
d_call: TRBD1

cdr3_aa: CASSLQAYTSPLHF
cdr3_nt: TGTGCCAGCAGCTTACAGGCTTACACTTCACCCCTCCACTTT
j_call: TRBJ1-6
clone_size: .
v_call: TRBV7-3
d_call: .

cdr3_aa: CASSPRSADNSPLHF
cdr3_nt: TGTGCCAGCTCACCCCGTAGTGCGGACAATTCACCCCTCCACTTT
j_call: TRBJ1-6
clone_size: .
v_call: TRBV18
d_call: .

cdr3_aa: CASSQERRQPQHF
cdr3_nt: TGTGCCAGCAGCCAAGAAAGGAGGCAGCCCCAGCATTTT
j_call: TRBJ1-5
clone_size: once
v_call: TRBV4-2
d_call: .

cdr3_aa: CASTHFGTAKNQPQHF
cdr3_nt: TGTGCCAGCACGCATTTCGGGACAGCCAAGAATCAGCCCCAGCATTTT
j_call: TRBJ1-5
clone_size: once
v_call: TRBV28
d_call: TRBD1

cdr3_aa: CAWSRQGGAEAFF
cdr3_nt: TGTGCCTGGAGTAGGCAGGGGGGCGCTGAAGCTTTCTTT
j_call: TRBJ1-1
clone_size: .
v_call: TRBV30
d_call: TRBD1

cdr3_aa: CAISESKDTQYF
cdr3_nt: TGTGCCATCAGTGAGTCAAAAGATACGCAGTATTTT
j_call: TRBJ2-3
clone_size: .
v_call: TRBV10-3
d_call: .

cdr3_aa: CASSATSGRAHEQFF
cdr3_nt: TGCGCCAGCAGCGCGACTAGCGGGAGGGCCCATGAGCAGTTCTTC
j_call: TRBJ2-1
clone_size: .
v_call: TRBV5-1
d_call: TRBD2

cdr3_aa: CASSRGLAYEQYF
cdr3_nt: TGTGCCAGCAGCCGGGGACTAGCCTACGAGCAGTACTTC
j_call: TRBJ2-7
clone_size: once
v_call: TRBV11-2
d_call: TRBD2

cdr3_aa: CASSQDWPGTEGKLFF
cdr3_nt: TGCGCCAGCAGCCAAGATTGGCCAGGGACCGAGGGAAAACTGTTTTTT
j_call: TRBJ1-4
clone_size: .
v_call: TRBV4-1
d_call: .

cdr3_aa: CASSFQGSNQPQHF
cdr3_nt: TGTGCCAGTAGTTTCCAGGGTAGCAATCAGCCCCAGCATTTT
j_call: TRBJ1-5
clone_size: .
v_call: TRBV19
d_call: .

cdr3_aa: CASSFGDGGSSYNSPLHF
cdr3_nt: TGCGCCAGCAGCTTTGGGGATGGAGGGAGCTCCTATAATTCACCCCTCCACTTT
j_call: TRBJ1-6
clone_size: .
v_call: TRBV5-1
d_call: .

cdr3_aa: CASSRGAGGTGNTIYF
cdr3_nt: TGTGCCAGCAGCCGTGGGGCAGGGGGAACTGGAAACACCATATATTTT
j_call: TRBJ1-3
clone_size: .
v_call: TRBV5-4
d_call: TRBD1

cdr3_aa: CASSPSVYEQYF
cdr3_nt: TGTGCCAGCAGTCCTAGCGTTTACGAGCAGTACTTC
j_call: TRBJ2-7
clone_size: .
v_call: TRBV2
d_call: .

cdr3_aa: CASSLITSGSAAQTQYF
cdr3_nt: TGTGCCAGCAGCTTAATTACTAGCGGGTCCGCGGCGCAGACCCAGTACTTC
j_call: TRBJ2-5
clone_size: .
v_call: TRBV5-6
d_call: TRBD2

cdr3_aa: CASSPKTGGGYTF
cdr3_nt: TGTGCCAGCAGTCCAAAGACCGGAGGTGGCTACACCTTC
j_call: TRBJ1-2
clone_size: .
v_call: TRBV28
d_call: .

cdr3_aa: CASSRDNGGNGYTF
cdr3_nt: TGTGCCAGCAGTCGAGACAACGGCGGCAATGGCTACACCTTC
j_call: TRBJ1-2
clone_size: few
v_call: TRBV2
d_call: .

cdr3_aa: CATIQDRGSYNEQFF
cdr3_nt: TGTGCCACCATACAGGACAGGGGGTCCTACAATGAGCAGTTCTTC
j_call: TRBJ2-1
clone_size: .
v_call: TRBV19
d_call: TRBD1

cdr3_aa: CAWSLTGGRGANQPQHF
cdr3_nt: TGTGCCTGGAGTCTGACAGGGGGCAGGGGGGCCAATCAGCCCCAGCATTTT
j_call: TRBJ1-5
clone_size: .
v_call: TRBV30
d_call: TRBD1

cdr3_aa: CASSPKRAGGYNEQFF
cdr3_nt: TGTGCCAGCAGCCCTAAGCGGGCGGGAGGCTACAATGAGCAGTTCTTC
j_call: TRBJ2-1
clone_size: once
v_call: TRBV7-9
d_call: TRBD2

cdr3_aa: CASSLVRTGNYGYTF
cdr3_nt: TGTGCCAGCAGCTTAGTGCGGACAGGGAACTATGGCTACACCTTC
j_call: TRBJ1-2
clone_size: .
v_call: TRBV11-2
d_call: TRBD1

cdr3_aa: CASSPELAGGNNEQFF
cdr3_nt: TGTGCCAGCAGCCCGGAGCTAGCGGGGGGCAACAATGAGCAGTTCTTC
j_call: TRBJ2-1
clone_size: .
v_call: TRBV9
d_call: TRBD2

cdr3_aa: CASSQVRGINEQFF
cdr3_nt: TGTGCCAGCAGCCAAGTAAGGGGTATCAATGAGCAGTTCTTC
j_call: TRBJ2-1
clone_size: .
v_call: TRBV14
d_call: .

cdr3_aa: CASTFSGLTGELFF
cdr3_nt: TGTGCCAGCACCTTCAGTGGGCTCACCGGGGAGCTGTTTTTT
j_call: TRBJ2-2
clone_size: .
v_call: TRBV27
d_call: .

cdr3_aa: CASSQARGLNGYTF
cdr3_nt: TGCGCCAGCAGCCAAGCCAGGGGGCTTAATGGCTACACCTTC
j_call: TRBJ1-2
clone_size: .
v_call: TRBV4-1
d_call: TRBD1

cdr3_aa: CASSVGTGQETQYF
cdr3_nt: TGTGCCAGCAGCGTAGGGACAGGTCAAGAGACCCAGTACTTC
j_call: TRBJ2-5
clone_size: .
v_call: TRBV9
d_call: TRBD1

cdr3_aa: CASSTVGGFYNEQFF
cdr3_nt: TGTGCCAGCTCCACGGTGGGCGGATTCTACAATGAGCAGTTCTTC
j_call: TRBJ2-1
clone_size: few
v_call: TRBV18
d_call: .

cdr3_aa: CASSESLGGYEQFF
cdr3_nt: TGCGCCAGCAGTGAGTCGCTTGGCGGGTATGAGCAGTTCTTC
j_call: TRBJ2-1
clone_size: .
v_call: TRBV10-1
d_call: .